One sample yielded the 16 T cell receptor beta chains listed below, sequenced in a study of control samples from healthy donors and cancer patients. Clones were read by immunoSEQ multiplex PCR, and TCRdb kept only the in-frame ones, dropping some. The data show about 410,000 clones, 90% seen once. The sequenced sample was PBMCs. These receptors were obtained from a man in his forties with head and neck cancer.

DNA for the CDR3: TGTGCCAGCAGACGACAGGGGGACACTGAAGCTTTCTTT. Encoded protein: CASRRQGDTEAFF. J is TRBJ1-1 and V is TRBV6-5, with 9 bases that match TRBD1. From germline, CDR1 is MNHEY and CDR2 SVGAGI. The CDR3 spans 13 residues. With V trimmed by 6 bases and J by 3 bases, 2 bases remained unmatched.

There are a few counts of this clone. This rearrangement joins TRBV7-9 to TRBJ1-6; the D gene is possibly TRBD1 (6 bases). The CDR3 is made up of 14 amino acids. Trimming took off 3 bases at V and 7 bases at J, with 10 bases between the two ends. CDR1 is SEHNR and CDR2 is FQNEAQ in the germline V gene (reference sequence). CDR3 DNA sequence: TGTGCCAGCAGCTTCAACAGGGTAAATTCACCCCTCCACTTT. This codes for CASSFNRVNSPLHF.

The chain links TRBV6-5 to TRBJ2-7; D ambiguous. Looked up from germline, CDR1 is MNHEY and CDR2 is SVGAGI. The CDR3 spans 13 residues. V dropped 8 bases and J dropped 5 bases, with 16 bases sitting between them. CDR3 sequence reads: CASWASTIHEQYF. CDR3 DNA sequence: TGTGCCAGCTGGGCCTCTACTATCCACGAGCAGTACTTC.

In DNA, the CDR3 is TGTGCCAGCGAGCGGGACTCCAAGGGTGAGCAGTTCTTC. Its protein product is CASERDSKGEQFF. V gene TRBV18 combines with J gene TRBJ2-1; TRBD2 agrees at 7 bases. From germline, CDR1 is KGHSH and CDR2 LQKENI. V lost 8 bases and J lost 9; bases outside the gene matches: 10. The length of the CDR3 is 13 residues.

The chain links TRBV15 to TRBJ1-2, with D possibly matching TRBD1 (6 bases). The length of the CDR3 is 14 residues. Trimming pared 3 bases from V and 4 bases from J, leaving 12 bases between. Germline-derived CDR1 and CDR2 are LNHNV and YYDKDF (reference sequence). The CDR3: CATSSDGQIYGYTF. For the CDR3, the DNA is TGTGCCACCAGCAGCGATGGACAGATCTATGGCTACACCTTC.

V usage is TRBV14 and J usage is TRBJ2-2, with 8 bases aligning to TRBD2. The CDR3 totals 20 residues. CDR1 and CDR2 from the germline V gene are SGHDN and FVKESK. The V segment lost 3 bases and the J segment 3 bases; nucleotides outside the gene matches: 18. The CDR3 is CASSHPRPPTSVGDTGELFF. For the CDR3, the DNA is TGTGCCAGCAGCCACCCCCGCCCCCCGACTAGCGTTGGGGACACCGGGGAGCTGTTTTTT.

The V and J genes are TRBV6-5 and TRBJ1-2; D uncertain. CDR3 length: 14 amino acids. Looked up from germline, CDR1 is MNHEY and CDR2 is SVGAGI. V lost 6 bases and J 2 bases, leaving 13 bases between the germline ends. Written as DNA, the CDR3 is TGTGCCAGCAGCCGTAGGGAGATGAACTATGGCTACACCTTC. As protein: CASSRREMNYGYTF.

This chain joins TRBV27 and TRBJ1-1, with 7 positions matching TRBD1. Germline V gives CDR1 MNHEY, CDR2 SMNVEV (reference sequence). Trimming took 5 bases from V and 7 from J; bases not matched to a gene: 7. The CDR3 is 13 residues long. This CDR3 is CASSPGTANEAFF. The CDR3 DNA follows: TGTGCCAGCAGTCCCGGGACAGCCAATGAAGCTTTCTTT.

This clone appeared a single time. An end of the junction does not agree with germline; a read error may underlie this. V and J are TRBV6-2 or TRBV6-3 and TRBJ2-7; tentatively, D is TRBD1 or TRBD2 (5 bases each). Germline V gene lookup returns CDR1 MNHEY and CDR2 SVGEGT. The CDR3 consists of 11 residues. CDR3 sequence (DNA): TGTGCCAGCAGTTTCCCGGGACCCCAAATTTTC. Translation: CASSFPGPQIF.

This clone appeared a single time. This sequence joins TRBV12-5 and TRBJ2-1; D uncertain. The germline CDR1 and CDR2 sequences are LGHNT and FRNRAP. The CDR3 is 16 residues long. The V end lost 1 base, the J end lost 0 bases, and 10 bases lay between the germline ends. The CDR3, as DNA: TGTGCTAGTGGTTTGGGGACCGGCAGCTCCTACAATGAGCAGTTCTTC. This codes for CASGLGTGSSYNEQFF. Together with reference TRBV12-5 and TRBJ2-1, the CDR3 gives the full variable domain: DARVTQTPRHKVTEMGQEVTMRCQPILGHNTVFWYRQTMMQGLELLAYFRNRAPLDDSGMPKDRFSAEMPDATLATLKIQPSEPRDSAVYFCASGLGTGSSYNEQFFGPGTRLTVL.

The V gene is TRBV3-1 (or the pseudogene TRBV3-2), the J gene TRBJ2-5, with D hard to call. Germline V gene data show CDR1 as LGHDT and CDR2 as YNNKEL (reference sequence). The CDR3 covers 13 residues. Trimming left V 3 bases short and J 1 base short, with 6 bases between. The CDR3 here is CASSQGIQETQYF. The CDR3 DNA reads as TGTGCCAGCAGCCAGGGCATCCAAGAGACCCAGTACTTC.

The chain links TRBV5-1 to TRBJ1-2; 10 bases are a match to TRBD1. Germline V CDR1 and CDR2: SGHRS, YFSETQ. Losses at the gene ends were 3 bases for V and 8 bases for J; bases not matched to a gene: 7. CDR3 length equals 14 residues. The CDR3 reads CASSSSGTGDGYTF. CDR3 DNA: TGCGCCAGCAGCTCCTCCGGGACAGGGGACGGCTACACCTTC.

V gene TRBV5-6 combines with J gene TRBJ2-5; TRBD2 aligns across 11 bases. CDR1 is SGHDT, CDR2 YYEEEE, per germline. CDR3 length: 15 residues. The trim removed 5 bases at V and 5 bases at J, leaving 8 bases unmatched. This CDR3 reads CASRYTSGSWETQYF. Here the CDR3 DNA reads TGTGCCAGCAGATATACTAGCGGGAGTTGGGAGACCCAGTACTTC.

The chain carries TRBV11-1 and TRBJ2-3, with 7 nucleotides matching TRBD2. The germline CDR1 and CDR2 sequences are SGHAT and FQDESV (reference sequence). CDR3 length: 15 residues. The V and J ends lost 5 bases and 3 bases, in that order; junction bases with no gene match: 8. The CDR3 is CASSLPTGGTDTQYF. Here the CDR3 DNA reads TGTGCCAGCAGCCTTCCTACGGGAGGAACAGATACGCAGTATTTT.

This chain connects TRBV19 to TRBJ1-1; TRBD1 agrees at 7 bases. V was clipped by 5 bases and J by 2 bases; unmatched bases: 2. This CDR3 is 13 amino acids long. The germline V gene has CDR1 LNHDA and CDR2 SQIVND (reference sequence). The CDR3 loop is CASSHRGNTEAFF. The CDR3 region has the DNA TGTGCCAGTAGTCACAGGGGTAACACTGAAGCTTTCTTT.

The V and J genes are TRBV29-1 and TRBJ2-4; D not resolved. CDR3 length equals 15 residues. Trimming stripped 2 bases from V and 0 bases from J, with 11 bases between. Germline V gives CDR1 SQVTM, CDR2 ANQGSEA. The CDR3 reads CSVETTATAKNIQYF. The CDR3 coding sequence is TGCAGCGTTGAAACCACAGCGACAGCCAAAAACATTCAGTACTTC.